The 32 T cell receptor beta chains below were found in one sample sequenced in a study of cytomegalovirus exposure and HLA in healthy donors. The PCR used 60 Vbeta and 13 Jbeta primers. The protocol was immunoSEQ multiplex PCR, while the TCRdb copy is restricted to in-frame clones and leaves out a portion. This repertoire comprises 220,000 or so clones; its ten largest clones make up about 1.1%. The material sequenced was PBMCs. These receptors were collected from a girl aged 2-10 years in good health and CMV-seropositive.

The chain combines TRBV7-9 with TRBJ1-2; a possible D gene is TRBD1 (6 bases). The germline V gene has CDR1 SEHNR and CDR2 FQNEAQ (reference sequence). CDR3 length: 15 amino acids. V was trimmed by 5 bases and J by 4 bases, leaving 17 bases between them. DNA for the CDR3: TGTGCCAGCAGCGGGACTAGGGGGGCGGGCTATGGCTACACCTTC. This translates into CASSGTRGAGYGYTF.

The chain links TRBV9 to TRBJ2-7; 9 nucleotides line up with TRBD2. The germline CDR1 and CDR2 sequences are SGDLS and YYNGEE. J gave up 5 bases and V 4 bases, and 10 bases lay outside the gene matches. The CDR3 loop spans 15 amino acids. DNA for the CDR3: TGTGCCAGCAGCAATAGCGGGAGAAGTGGACACGAGCAGTACTTC. Protein sequence: CASSNSGRSGHEQYF.

A remark on this clone: The same CDR3 is also encoded by other DNA sequences in this sample. The DNA of the CDR3 is TGCGCCAGCAGCTTGGGTGCAGGCGTGTCCTACGAGCAGTACTTC. It is translated as CASSLGAGVSYEQYF. This chain joins TRBV5-1 and TRBJ2-7; D is uncertain. Deletions cut 0 bases from V and 1 base from J, with 11 bases between. CDR3 length equals 15 residues. CDR1 is SGHRS, CDR2 YFSETQ, per germline. Complete variable domain (other parts from reference TRBV5-1 and TRBJ2-7): KAGVTQTPRYLIKTRGQQVTLSCSPISGHRSVSWYQQTPGQGLQFLFEYFSETQRNKGNFPGRFSGRQFSNSRSEMNVSTLELGDSALYLCASSLGAGVSYEQYFGPGTRLTVT.

J is TRBJ1-5 and V is TRBV7-8, with D perhaps TRBD1 (6 bases). V gave up 6 bases and J gave up 3 bases, with 21 bases separating them. The CDR3 contains 17 residues. Germline lookup yields CDR1 SGHVS and CDR2 FQNEAQ. As DNA, the CDR3 is TGTGCCAGCAGTTATCGACAGGACCGAGTGAACAATCAGCCCCAGCATTTT. It specifies CASSYRQDRVNNQPQHF. The entire variable domain, with the rest obtained from reference TRBV7-8 and TRBJ1-5, is as follows: GAGVSQSPRYKVAKRGQDVALRCDPISGHVSLFWYQQALGQGPEFLTYFQNEAQLDKSGLPSDRFFAERPEGSVSTLKIQRTQQEDSAVYLCASSYRQDRVNNQPQHFGDGTRLSIL.

The chain has TRBV19 and TRBJ1-5, with D perhaps matching TRBD1 (6 bases). The CDR3 spans 13 residues. V shed 6 bases and J shed 6 bases, with 12 bases lying between them. Germline lookup yields CDR1 LNHDA and CDR2 SQIVND (reference sequence). CDR3 nucleotide sequence: TGTGCCAGTAGGGGGACACCGGTTCAGCCCCAGCATTTT. Amino acids: CASRGTPVQPQHF.

V gene TRBV7-9 combines with J gene TRBJ2-2; TRBD2 agrees at 12 bases. This CDR3 is 17 amino acids long. After removal of 2 bases from V and 6 bases from J, the junction contained 7 bases not matched to a gene. Germline V CDR1 and CDR2: SEHNR, FQNEAQ (reference sequence). The CDR3 nucleotides read TGTGCCAGCAGCTTAAACCCCCTAGCGGGAGGGCCCGGGGAGCTGTTTTTT. Translation: CASSLNPLAGGPGELFF.

V usage is TRBV28 and J usage is TRBJ2-3; 12 nucleotides line up with TRBD1. The CDR3 is made up of 16 amino acids. Trimming cost V 3 bases and J 6 bases; bases outside gene matches: 7. Germline V gives CDR1 MDHEN, CDR2 SYDVKM. In DNA form, the CDR3 reads TGTGCCAGCAGTTTTCCGGGACAGGGGGCGCGGGATACGCAGTATTTT. It is translated as CASSFPGQGARDTQYF. Using reference TRBV28 and TRBJ2-3 for the parts outside the CDR3, the full variable domain is DVKVTQSSRYLVKRTGEKVFLECVQDMDHENMFWYRQDPGLGLRLIYFSYDVKMKEKGDIPEGYSVSREKKERFSLILESASTNQTSMYLCASSFPGQGARDTQYFGPGTRLTVL.

The J gene is TRBJ2-4, the V gene TRBV2, with D possibly TRBD1 on 5 matching bases. The length of the CDR3 is 15 residues. Germline CDR1 reads SNHLY; CDR2 reads FYNNEI. V dropped 4 bases and J dropped 6 bases, with 16 bases sitting between them. This CDR3 reads CASSGGPQRPNIQYF. The CDR3, as DNA: TGTGCCAGCAGTGGGGGCCCTCAACGACCAAACATTCAGTACTTC.

This sequence joins TRBV5-1 and TRBJ2-7; perhaps TRBD1 as D (5 bases). The CDR3 sequence is 11 residues long. V dropped 5 bases and J dropped 6 bases, with 9 bases sitting between them. Germline assignment: CDR1 SGHRS and CDR2 YFSETQ. The CDR3 spells CASRGGAEQYF. As DNA, the CDR3 is TGCGCCAGCAGGGGTGGGGCCGAGCAGTACTTC.

As DNA, the CDR3 is TGTGCCAGCAGCGTAGATGGGGGCCACACCTACAATGAGCAGTTCTTC. Translation gives CASSVDGGHTYNEQFF. This chain links TRBV9 with TRBJ2-1; TRBD1 might be the D (6 bases). The CDR3 runs 16 residues. Trimming cost V 0 bases and J 2 bases, with 12 bases left between them. Looked up from germline, CDR1 is SGDLS and CDR2 is YYNGEE.

This chain joins TRBV9 and TRBJ2-5, with a possible D match to TRBD1 (5 bases). V lost 0 bases, J lost 1 base, and 7 bases lay in between. The CDR3 sequence is 14 residues long. Germline V gene data show CDR1 as SGDLS and CDR2 as YYNGEE. CDR3 DNA sequence: TGTGCCAGCAGCGTAGGGGGCTTCCAAGAGACCCAGTACTTC. Translating gives CASSVGGFQETQYF.

The V call is TRBV2, the J call TRBJ2-5, with a possible D match to TRBD1 (5 bases). V gave up 2 bases and J gave up 2 bases, with 9 bases separating them. This CDR3 is 14 amino acids long. Per the germline V gene, CDR1 is SNHLY and CDR2 is FYNNEI. The CDR3 sequence is CASSEQGLQETQYF. The CDR3 DNA follows: TGTGCCAGCAGTGAACAGGGCTTACAAGAGACCCAGTACTTC.

The chain is built from TRBV10-3 and TRBJ2-2, with D perhaps matching TRBD1 (5 bases). CDR3 size: 14 residues. Germline V gene sequence: CDR1 ENHRY, CDR2 SYGVKD. Trimming pared 3 bases from V and 5 bases from J, leaving 10 bases between. CDR3 DNA sequence: TGTGCCATCAGTGACCCCAGGGTAACCGGGGAGCTGTTTTTT. It specifies CAISDPRVTGELFF.

About this clone itself: In the same sample, other DNA sequences code for this CDR3. The rearrangement uses TRBV28 and TRBJ1-5; D is perhaps TRBD1 (6 bases). The CDR3 is 14 amino acids. In germline, CDR1 is MDHEN, CDR2 SYDVKM. V was cut by 3 bases and J by 1 base, with 7 bases left in between. The CDR3 region has the DNA TGTGCCAGCAGTTTCGACAGGAGCAATCAGCCCCAGCATTTT. This translates into CASSFDRSNQPQHF.

CDR3 DNA: TGTGCCAGCAGTTTCGGGGGGGACCAGCATTTT. Translated, it gives CASSFGGDQHF. The chain has TRBV28 and TRBJ1-5; D possibly corresponds to TRBD1 (5 bases). Germline CDR1 and CDR2: MDHEN and SYDVKM. V was trimmed by 3 bases and J by 12 bases, leaving 9 bases between them. The CDR3 length is 11 residues.

On this clone: The same CDR3 is also encoded by other DNA sequences in this sample. J is TRBJ2-3 and V is TRBV9, with 10 bases aligning to TRBD2. Germline values: CDR1 SGDLS, CDR2 YYNGEE. V trimming: 5 bases; J trimming: 1 base; junction bases outside the gene matches: 4. CDR3 size: 15 residues. CDR3 coding DNA: TGTGCCAGCAGTGCCGGGACTAGCGGCACAGATACGCAGTATTTT. Amino acid sequence: CASSAGTSGTDTQYF.

V is TRBV10-3 and J is TRBJ2-7, with 7 bases aligning to TRBD2. CDR1 and CDR2 (germline): ENHRY, SYGVKD. V lost 4 bases and J lost 11; bases outside the gene matches: 5. The CDR3 contains 11 residues. CDR3 amino acids: CAISGGREEYF. As DNA, the CDR3 is TGTGCCATCAGTGGGGGGAGGGAGGAGTACTTC.

V usage is TRBV5-1 and J usage is TRBJ2-1; tentatively, D is TRBD1 (6 bases). The germline V and J ends were trimmed by 4 bases and 6 bases, with 20 bases remaining between them. The CDR3 loop spans 16 amino acids. Germline loops: CDR1 SGHRS, CDR2 YFSETQ. DNA for the CDR3: TGCGCCAGCAGCCCCCCAGGGGACAAAATCTTCAATGAGCAGTTCTTC. This sequence encodes CASSPPGDKIFNEQFF.

J is TRBJ1-5 and V is TRBV7-2, with a weak D call TRBD1 (6 bases). Trimming stripped 1 base from V and 5 bases from J, with 18 bases between. Germline CDR1 and CDR2: SGHTA and FQGNSA. The CDR3 totals 17 residues. The CDR3 DNA is TGTGCCAGCAGCTTAGGTGGGGACAATCAATTATATCAGCCCCAGCATTTT. Translating gives CASSLGGDNQLYQPQHF.

The chain employs TRBV5-1 and TRBJ2-5; D not certain. With 5 bases removed from V and 7 bases from J, the gap between germline ends came to 18 bases. Per germline, CDR1 SGHRS and CDR2 YFSETQ. The CDR3 is 14 residues long. DNA for the CDR3: TGCGCCAGCAGGGAGCCCGCCCTAACGGGGACCCAGTACTTC. This encodes CASREPALTGTQYF.

This chain uses TRBV27 with TRBJ2-6, with 7 positions matching TRBD2. V dropped 8 bases and J dropped 0; count of bases not matched to a gene: 7. The CDR3 has 16 amino acids. CDR1 is MNHEY, CDR2 SMNVEV, per germline (reference sequence). The CDR3 bases are TGTGCCAGCGCCCGGGGGAGGGTCTCTGGGGCCAACGTCCTGACTTTC. It codes for CASARGRVSGANVLTF.

The chain recombines TRBV6-4 with TRBJ2-1, with 7 bases that match TRBD2. Germline-derived CDR1 and CDR2 are MRHNA and SNTAGT. The J segment lost 8 bases and the V segment lost 10 bases, leaving 17 bases of the junction unmatched. CDR3 size: 15 residues. DNA of the CDR3: TGTGCCACCAGCATGCTGGCGGGAGCTATCGATGAGCAGTTCTTC. It yields the protein CATSMLAGAIDEQFF.

V gene TRBV29-1 combines with J gene TRBJ2-1; TRBD2 aligns across 7 bases. The J segment lost 5 bases and the V segment lost 4 bases, leaving 8 bases of the junction unmatched. Germline V gene data show CDR1 as SQVTM and CDR2 as ANQGSEA. This CDR3 region has 14 residues. The CDR3 sequence: CSVAPSGLNNEQFF. The CDR3 DNA reads TGCAGCGTTGCTCCTAGCGGCCTAAACAATGAGCAGTTCTTC.

The chain carries TRBV5-1 and TRBJ1-2; D not resolved. V lost 0 bases to trimming and J lost 0 bases, with 9 bases between them. Germline V gene sequence: CDR1 SGHRS, CDR2 YFSETQ. This CDR3 spans 15 amino acids. Here the CDR3 reads CASSLERGSNYGYTF. CDR3 nucleotide sequence: TGCGCCAGCAGCTTGGAGCGCGGTTCTAACTATGGCTACACCTTC.

V usage is TRBV7-8 and J usage is TRBJ2-7; a weak D match, TRBD2 (6 bases). V lost 0 bases, J lost 6 bases, and 15 bases lay in between. The germline V gene encodes CDR1 SGHVS and CDR2 FQNEAQ. This CDR3 region has 15 residues. The CDR3 region is CASSLASRVSGEQYF. In DNA, the CDR3 is TGTGCCAGCAGCTTAGCATCCCGGGTTAGCGGCGAGCAGTACTTC.

The chain carries TRBV7-2 and TRBJ2-7; TRBD2 is a possible D gene (6 bases). Looked up from germline, CDR1 is SGHTA and CDR2 is FQGNSA. V lost 1 base, J lost 7 bases, and 17 bases lay in between. The CDR3 extends over 15 amino acids. CDR3 protein: CASSLGAGLYLEQYF. The CDR3 coding sequence is TGTGCCAGCAGCTTAGGGGCGGGATTATACCTTGAGCAGTACTTC.

CDR3 DNA: TGCGCCAGCAGCCGGGAGGAGTCGGCCTCCTACAATGAGCAGTTCTTC. Its protein is CASSREESASYNEQFF. This chain links TRBV5-1 with TRBJ2-1, with 7 bases fitting TRBD2. CDR3 size: 16 residues. The V gene end was trimmed by 4 bases and the J gene end by 0 bases; junction bases not matched to a gene: 7. Looked up from germline, CDR1 is SGHRS and CDR2 is YFSETQ.

The genes are TRBV4-2 and TRBJ1-5, with no clear D. Per germline, CDR1 LGHNA and CDR2 YNFKEQ. V was clipped by 0 bases and J by 0 bases, with 12 bases between them. This CDR3 spans 17 amino acids. The DNA for the CDR3 is TGTGCCAGCAGCCAAGAAAACCGGGGTTATAGCAATCAGCCCCAGCATTTT. This codes for CASSQENRGYSNQPQHF.

CDR3 loop: CASSLGGTGNFEQYF. The CDR3 nucleotides read TGTGCCAGCAGCTTAGGTGGGACAGGGAACTTCGAGCAGTACTTC. The J gene is TRBJ2-7, the V gene TRBV13; 9 bases are a match to TRBD1. The germline CDR1 and CDR2 sequences are PRHDT and FYEKMQ (reference sequence). V dropped 0 bases and J dropped 6; count of bases not matched to a gene: 6. The CDR3 covers 15 residues. The full variable domain, its missing parts supplied by reference TRBV13 and TRBJ2-7, is AAGVIQSPRHLIKEKRETATLKCYPIPRHDTVYWYQQGPGQDPQFLISFYEKMQSDKGSIPDRFSAQQFSDYHSELNMSSLELGDSALYFCASSLGGTGNFEQYFGPGTRLTVT.

The chain is built from TRBV4-2 and TRBJ2-3; the D is unclear. The CDR3 spans 14 residues. Trimming left V 0 bases short and J 5 bases short, with 9 bases between. Looked up from germline, CDR1 is LGHNA and CDR2 is YNFKEQ. In DNA, the CDR3 is TGTGCCAGCAGCCAAGAGGAGCCCGGAGATACGCAGTATTTT. Encoded protein: CASSQEEPGDTQYF.

The chain has TRBV27 and TRBJ1-1; unclear D gene. V was shortened by 2 bases and J by 6 bases, with 13 bases between the two germline ends. Germline V gene sequence: CDR1 MNHEY, CDR2 SMNVEV (reference sequence). The CDR3 is 14 residues long. CDR3 sequence reads: CASSLTIAQSEAFF. CDR3 coding DNA: TGTGCCAGCAGTTTAACAATAGCCCAGTCTGAAGCTTTCTTT.

The gene calls are TRBV2 and TRBJ2-7; 12 bases are shared with TRBD2. The CDR3 loop spans 14 amino acids. CDR1 is SNHLY and CDR2 is FYNNEI in the germline V gene. J was trimmed by 6 bases and V by 6 bases; bases with no gene match: 6. The CDR3 nucleotides read TGTGCCAGCAGGGAGACTAGCGGGAGTTCCGAGCAGTACTTC. It encodes CASRETSGSSEQYF.